Listed below are T cell receptor beta chains from one sample, sequenced in a study of T cell changes during pregnancy in multiple sclerosis. This table comes from immunoSEQ multiplex PCR, and its TCRdb copy is limited to in-frame clones, with some not included. The sample lists about 69,000 clones, 91% occurring once. Sequencing used CD4+ T cells from peripheral blood mononuclear cells, obtained in the third trimester of pregnancy. The receptors originated from a female donor in good health, enrolled as a control in a pregnancy study. CDR3s include the opening cysteine and the closing phenylalanine or tryptophan. Each record gives: V gene, D gene, J gene, clone size, CDR3 DNA, CDR3 protein. D genes are given only for firm matches. A row's size may be missing; if present it is once, few, many or a size class.

TRBV5-1	NA	TRBJ2-7	NA	TGCGCCAGCAGCTCGACGGACACCTCATCCTACGAGCAGTACTTC	CASSSTDTSSYEQYF
TRBV7-9	NA	TRBJ2-7	NA	TGTGCCAGCAGCCCCGACAGATACGAGCAGTACTTC	CASSPDRYEQYF
TRBV7-2	TRBD2	TRBJ2-1	NA	TGTGCCAGCAGCTTAAGGAATCCTGTGGCTAGCGGGGGGAATGAGCAGTTCTTC	CASSLRNPVASGGNEQFF
TRBV19	NA	TRBJ2-7	NA	TGTGCCAGTAGGCCCAAAGGGGGGGGCTGGTACGAGCAGTACTTC	CASRPKGGGWYEQYF
TRBV11-3	TRBD1	TRBJ2-2	NA	TGTGCCAGCAGCCGAGAACCTACAGGGGTGGGCACCGGGGAGCTGTTTTTT	CASSREPTGVGTGELFF
TRBV4-3	NA	TRBJ1-2	NA	TGCGCCAGCAGCCAAGATCTGGGGGCGAACTATGGCTACACCTTC	CASSQDLGANYGYTF
TRBV2	TRBD1	TRBJ2-2	NA	TGTGCCAGCAGTGAAAGACAGGGGAGTAGCACCGGGGAGCTGTTTTTT	CASSERQGSSTGELFF
TRBV6-5	NA	TRBJ2-3	NA	TGTGCCAGCAGTTACTCTCGGGGGGCGTCTGCAGATACGCAGTATTTT	CASSYSRGASADTQYF
TRBV9	TRBD1	TRBJ1-1	NA	TGTGCCAGCAGCGACAGGACAGGAAGGGCTTTCTTT	CASSDRTGRAFF
TRBV18	TRBD1	TRBJ1-4	NA	TGTGCCAGCTCAAAATCGGGACAGAGTGAAAAACTGTTTTTT	CASSKSGQSEKLFF
TRBV4-1	NA	TRBJ1-4	NA	TGCGCCAGCAGCCAAGATCGGTTATATAATGAAAAACTGTTTTTT	CASSQDRLYNEKLFF
TRBV4-3	TRBD1	TRBJ1-6	once	TGCGCCAGCAGCCAAGATTATCAGGGACAGTCTTCACCCCTCCACTTT	CASSQDYQGQSSPLHF
TRBV5-8	TRBD1	TRBJ1-2	NA	TGTGCCAGCAGCTTTACAGGGGCGGGCTATGGCTACACCTTC	CASSFTGAGYGYTF
TRBV20-1	NA	TRBJ1-2	NA	TGCAGTGCCGGGACATCGGATGGCTACACCTTC	CSAGTSDGYTF
TRBV10-3	TRBD1	TRBJ1-3	NA	TGTGCCATCAGTCAGGGGGCTGGAAACACCATATATTTT	CAISQGAGNTIYF
TRBV29-1	NA	TRBJ2-7	NA	TGCAGCGTTGCACAGCCTTCCGAGCAGTACTTC	CSVAQPSEQYF
TRBV2	NA	TRBJ2-5	NA	TGTGCCAGCACTTGGCGGGGCCAAGAGACCCAGTACTTC	CASTWRGQETQYF
TRBV7-8	TRBD1	TRBJ1-2	NA	TGTGCCAGCAGCTTACTTCAGGGGGCCCTATATGGCTACACCTTC	CASSLLQGALYGYTF
TRBV5-5	NA	TRBJ1-1	NA	TGTGCCAGCAGCTTTTCTCCGACTGAAGCTTTCTTT	CASSFSPTEAFF